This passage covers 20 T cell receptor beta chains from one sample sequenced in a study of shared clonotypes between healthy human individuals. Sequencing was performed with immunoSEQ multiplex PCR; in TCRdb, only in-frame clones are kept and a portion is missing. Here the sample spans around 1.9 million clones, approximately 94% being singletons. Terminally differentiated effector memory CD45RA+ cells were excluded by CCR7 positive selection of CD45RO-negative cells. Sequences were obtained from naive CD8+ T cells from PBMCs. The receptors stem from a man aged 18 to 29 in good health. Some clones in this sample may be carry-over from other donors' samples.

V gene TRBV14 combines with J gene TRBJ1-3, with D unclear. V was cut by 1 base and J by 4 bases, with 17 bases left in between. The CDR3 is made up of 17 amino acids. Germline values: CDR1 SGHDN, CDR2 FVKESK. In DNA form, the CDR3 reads TGTGCCAGCAGCCAAGGATCGTCTATGATTAGCGGAAACACCATATATTTT. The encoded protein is CASSQGSSMISGNTIYF.

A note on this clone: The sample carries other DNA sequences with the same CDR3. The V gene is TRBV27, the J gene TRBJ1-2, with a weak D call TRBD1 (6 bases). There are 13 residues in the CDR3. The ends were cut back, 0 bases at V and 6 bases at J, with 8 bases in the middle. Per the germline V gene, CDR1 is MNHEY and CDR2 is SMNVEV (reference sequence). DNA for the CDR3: TGTGCCAGCAGTTTATCTAGGGGGGATGGCTACACCTTC. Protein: CASSLSRGDGYTF.

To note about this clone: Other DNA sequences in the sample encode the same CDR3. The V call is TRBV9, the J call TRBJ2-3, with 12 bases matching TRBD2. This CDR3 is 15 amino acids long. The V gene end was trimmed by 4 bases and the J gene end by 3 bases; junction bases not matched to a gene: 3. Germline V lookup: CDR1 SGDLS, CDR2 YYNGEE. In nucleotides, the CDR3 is TGTGCCAGCAGCCCGGGACTAGCGGGTACAGATACGCAGTATTTT. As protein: CASSPGLAGTDTQYF. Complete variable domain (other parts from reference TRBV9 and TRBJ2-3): DSGVTQTPKHLITATGQRVTLRCSPRSGDLSVYWYQQSLDQGLQFLIQYYNGEERAKGNILERFSAQQFPDLHSELNLSSLELGDSALYFCASSPGLAGTDTQYFGPGTRLTVL.

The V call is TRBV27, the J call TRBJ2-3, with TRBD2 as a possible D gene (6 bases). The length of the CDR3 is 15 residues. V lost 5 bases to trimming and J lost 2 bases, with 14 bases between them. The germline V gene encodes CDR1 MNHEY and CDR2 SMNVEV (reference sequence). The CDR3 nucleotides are TGTGCCAGCAGTCCTCGCCTAGCGACCACAGATACGCAGTATTTT. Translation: CASSPRLATTDTQYF.

CDR3 nucleotides: TGTGCCAGCAGCCCGGAGTGGGGGGGCGGGACTGAAGCTTTCTTT. It is translated as CASSPEWGGGTEAFF. The chain couples TRBV5-4 to TRBJ1-1; D may be TRBD1 (6 bases). The CDR3 has 15 amino acids. The V end was cut by 4 bases, the J end by 5 bases, with 18 bases between. Germline V CDR1 and CDR2: SGHNT, YYREEE (reference sequence).

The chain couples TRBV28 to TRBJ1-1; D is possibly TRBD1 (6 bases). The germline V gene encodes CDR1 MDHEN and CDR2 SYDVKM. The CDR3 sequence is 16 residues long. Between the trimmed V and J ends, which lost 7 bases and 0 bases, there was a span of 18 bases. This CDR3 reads CASNPDRLYMNTEAFF. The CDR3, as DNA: TGTGCCAGCAACCCGGACAGACTATATATGAACACTGAAGCTTTCTTT.

CDR3: CASSEGTGPYNEQFF. The CDR3 DNA is TGTGCCAGCAGCGAAGGGACAGGGCCATACAATGAGCAGTTCTTC. The V and J genes are TRBV11-2 and TRBJ2-1; TRBD1 matches at 9 bases. The CDR3 extends over 15 amino acids. CDR1 is SGHAT and CDR2 is FQNNGV in the germline V gene. V was pared by 5 bases and J by 4 bases, with 6 bases of the junction left unmatched.

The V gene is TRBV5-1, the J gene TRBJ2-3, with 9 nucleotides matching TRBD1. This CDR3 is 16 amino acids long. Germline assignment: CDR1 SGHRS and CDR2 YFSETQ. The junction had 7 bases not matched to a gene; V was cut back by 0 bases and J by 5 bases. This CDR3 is CASSLARDRVRDTQYF. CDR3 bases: TGCGCCAGCAGCTTGGCCCGGGACAGGGTGAGAGATACGCAGTATTTT.

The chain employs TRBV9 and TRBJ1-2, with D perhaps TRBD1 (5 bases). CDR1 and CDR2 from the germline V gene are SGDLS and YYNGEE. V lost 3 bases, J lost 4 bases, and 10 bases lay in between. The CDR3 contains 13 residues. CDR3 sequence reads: CASSGGTAYGYTF. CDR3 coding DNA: TGTGCCAGCAGCGGGGGGACTGCCTATGGCTACACCTTC.

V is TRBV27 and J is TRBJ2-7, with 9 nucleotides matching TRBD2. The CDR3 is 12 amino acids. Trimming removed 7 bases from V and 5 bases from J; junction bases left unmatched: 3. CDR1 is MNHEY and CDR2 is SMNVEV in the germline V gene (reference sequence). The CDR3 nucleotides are TGTGCCAGCACTAGCGGGATCAACGAGCAGTACTTC. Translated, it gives CASTSGINEQYF.

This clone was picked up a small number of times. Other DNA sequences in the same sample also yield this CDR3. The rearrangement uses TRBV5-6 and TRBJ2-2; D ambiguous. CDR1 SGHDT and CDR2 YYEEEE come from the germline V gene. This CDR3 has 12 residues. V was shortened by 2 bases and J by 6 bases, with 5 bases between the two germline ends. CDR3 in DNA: TGTGCCAGCAGCTTTGGGGCCGGGGAGCTGTTTTTT. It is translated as CASSFGAGELFF.

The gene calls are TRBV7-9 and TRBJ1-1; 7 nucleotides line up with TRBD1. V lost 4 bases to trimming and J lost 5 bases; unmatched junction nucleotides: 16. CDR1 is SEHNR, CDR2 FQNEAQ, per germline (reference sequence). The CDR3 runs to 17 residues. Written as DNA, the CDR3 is TGTGCCAGCAGCTCGAATCGACAGGGAGGGTTTCGGACTGAAGCTTTCTTT. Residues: CASSSNRQGGFRTEAFF. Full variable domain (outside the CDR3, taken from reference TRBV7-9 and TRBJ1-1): DTGVSQNPRHKITKRGQNVTFRCDPISEHNRLYWYRQTLGQGPEFLTYFQNEAQLEKSRLLSDRFSAERPKGSFSTLEIQRTEQGDSAMYLCASSSNRQGGFRTEAFFGQGTRLTVV.

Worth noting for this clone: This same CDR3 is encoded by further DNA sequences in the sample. This CDR3 reads CASSPGTSYEQYF. CDR3 DNA: TGTGCCAGCAGCCCGGGGACAAGCTACGAGCAGTACTTC. The chain carries TRBV13 and TRBJ2-7, with D perhaps TRBD1 (6 bases). Looked up from germline, CDR1 is PRHDT and CDR2 is FYEKMQ (reference sequence). This CDR3 is built from 13 residues. The ends were cut back, 5 bases at V and 3 bases at J, with 11 bases in the middle.

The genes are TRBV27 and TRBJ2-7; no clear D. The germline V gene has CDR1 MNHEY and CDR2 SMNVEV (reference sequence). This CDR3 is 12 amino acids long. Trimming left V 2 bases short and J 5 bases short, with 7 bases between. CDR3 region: CASSLIFDEQYF. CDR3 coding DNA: TGTGCCAGCAGTTTAATCTTCGACGAGCAGTACTTC.

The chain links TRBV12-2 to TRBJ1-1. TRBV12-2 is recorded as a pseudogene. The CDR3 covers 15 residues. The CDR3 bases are TGTGCAAGTCGCTTGGGACGGGGAAGGAACACTGAAGCTTTCTTT. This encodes CASRLGRGRNTEAFF.

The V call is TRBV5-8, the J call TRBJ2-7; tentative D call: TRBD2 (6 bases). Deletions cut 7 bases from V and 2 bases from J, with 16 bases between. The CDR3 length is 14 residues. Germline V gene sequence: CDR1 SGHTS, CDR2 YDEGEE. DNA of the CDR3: TGTGCCAGCGACCCCGGGGGAGAGGCCTACGAGCAGTACTTC. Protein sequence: CASDPGGEAYEQYF.

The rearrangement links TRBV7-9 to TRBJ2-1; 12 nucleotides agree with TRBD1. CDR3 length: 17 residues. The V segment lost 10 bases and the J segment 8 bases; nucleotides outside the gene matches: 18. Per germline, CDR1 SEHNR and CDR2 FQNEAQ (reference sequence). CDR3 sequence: CATCPMPGQGAVDEQFF. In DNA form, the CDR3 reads TGTGCCACCTGCCCAATGCCGGGACAGGGGGCTGTAGATGAGCAGTTCTTC.

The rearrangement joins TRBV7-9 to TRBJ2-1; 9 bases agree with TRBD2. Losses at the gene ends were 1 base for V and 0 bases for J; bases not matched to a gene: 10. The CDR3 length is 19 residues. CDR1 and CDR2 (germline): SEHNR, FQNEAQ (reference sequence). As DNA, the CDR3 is TGTGCCAGCAGCTTAGGCGGGGCTAGCGGGGTTAGCTCCTACAATGAGCAGTTCTTC. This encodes CASSLGGASGVSSYNEQFF.

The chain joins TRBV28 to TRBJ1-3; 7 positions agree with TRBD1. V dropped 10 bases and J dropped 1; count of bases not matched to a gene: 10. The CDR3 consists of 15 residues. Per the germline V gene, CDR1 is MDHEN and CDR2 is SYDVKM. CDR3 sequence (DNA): TGTGCCACCGACACAGGGGTCTGGTCTGGAAACACCATATATTTT. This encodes CATDTGVWSGNTIYF.

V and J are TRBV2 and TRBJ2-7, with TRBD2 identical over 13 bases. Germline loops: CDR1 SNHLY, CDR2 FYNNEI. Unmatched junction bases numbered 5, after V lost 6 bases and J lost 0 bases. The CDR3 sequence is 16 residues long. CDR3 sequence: CASRLLAGGPSYEQYF. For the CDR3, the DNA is TGTGCCAGCAGATTACTAGCGGGAGGGCCCTCCTACGAGCAGTACTTC. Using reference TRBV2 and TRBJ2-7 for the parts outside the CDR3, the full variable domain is EPEVTQTPSHQVTQMGQEVILRCVPISNHLYFYWYRQILGQKVEFLVSFYNNEISEKSEIFDDQFSVERPDGSNFTLKIRSTKLEDSAMYFCASRLLAGGPSYEQYFGPGTRLTVT.